These 8 T cell receptor beta chains were all obtained from the same sample, sequenced in a study of T-cell reconstitution after alpha-beta-depleted transplantation in children. Preparation of the TCRbeta library used unique molecular identifiers. Each CDR3 protein is one row after TCRdb ran MiXCR on the PCR reads. Of a few hundred thousand distinct CDR3 sequences listed, 9.7% are singletons. This sample comprised PBMCs from the stem cell graft donor, obtained from the stem cell graft. Receptors originate from a human donor who donated a stem cell graft to a child with SCID.

This clonotype was recorded many times. This chain connects TRBV11-2 to TRBJ2-1; D gene uncertain. Germline CDR1 reads SGHAT; CDR2 reads FQNNGV. V lost 3 bases, J lost 10 bases, and 13 bases lay in between. The CDR3 length is 13 residues. The CDR3 region is CASSFFTGAEQFF. Here the CDR3 DNA reads TGTGCCAGCAGCTTTTTTACGGGCGCCGAGCAGTTCTTC. Supplemented by reference TRBV11-2 and TRBJ2-1, the full variable domain reads EAGVAQSPRYKIIEKRQSVAFWCNPISGHATLYWYQQILGQGPKLLIQFQNNGVVDDSQLPKDRFSAERLKGVDSTLKIQPAKLEDSAVYLCASSFFTGAEQFFGPGTRLTVL.

This clonotype has only a few counts. The genes are TRBV5-1 and TRBJ1-1; D gene unclear. The V gene lost 5 bases and the J gene lost 6 bases, with 17 bases spanning the gap. The CDR3 sequence is 14 residues long. CDR1 is SGHRS, CDR2 YFSETQ, per germline. The CDR3 coding sequence is TGCGCCAGCAGTTCGGACCCCCCGGTCGCTGAAGCTTTCTTT. Its protein is CASSSDPPVAEAFF.

There are many counts of this clonotype. The chain combines TRBV5-6 with TRBJ1-4; D is uncertain. In germline, CDR1 is SGHDT, CDR2 YYEEEE. The CDR3 length is 17 residues. The germline V and J ends were trimmed by 0 bases and 2 bases, with 14 bases remaining between them. Here the CDR3 reads CASSLDGSGGTNEKLFF. The CDR3 DNA follows: TGTGCCAGCAGCTTGGATGGTTCCGGCGGGACTAATGAAAAACTGTTTTTT. Variable domain in full (rest from reference TRBV5-6 and TRBJ1-4): DAGVTQSPTHLIKTRGQQVTLRCSPKSGHDTVSWYQQALGQGPQFIFQYYEEEERQRGNFPDRFSGHQFPNYSSELNVNALLLGDSALYLCASSLDGSGGTNEKLFFGSGTQLSVL.

The table lists this clonotype with many counts. The rearrangement uses TRBV11-2 and TRBJ2-4; D tentatively reads TRBD1 or TRBD2 (6 bases each). CDR1 is SGHAT, CDR2 FQNNGV, per germline. CDR3 length equals 16 residues. V lost 1 base to trimming and J lost 3 bases, with 13 bases between them. The CDR3 region is CASSLGGASGKNIQYF. As DNA, the CDR3 is TGTGCCAGCAGCTTAGGGGGGGCCAGCGGCAAAAACATTCAGTACTTC.

Many counts were recorded for this clonotype. This rearrangement joins TRBV4-3 to TRBJ2-5; D ambiguous. The V end was cut by 0 bases, the J end by 5 bases, with 16 bases between. CDR3 length: 16 residues. Germline lookup yields CDR1 LGHNA and CDR2 YSLEER. CDR3: CASSQEGPRAAETQYF. DNA of the CDR3: TGCGCCAGCAGCCAAGAAGGCCCTAGGGCCGCTGAGACCCAGTACTTC.

In this sample, this clonotype turned up many times. As DNA, the CDR3 is TGTGCCAGCAGCGGGACAGGGGGGCAGCCCCAGCATTTT. It specifies CASSGTGGQPQHF. This chain joins TRBV12-3 or TRBV12-4 and TRBJ1-5, with 11 bases lining up with TRBD1. The V segment lost 6 bases and the J segment 7 bases; nucleotides outside the gene matches: 2. The CDR3 has 13 amino acids.

The sample holds a few counts of this clonotype. V and J are TRBV5-1 and TRBJ2-5; D may be TRBD2 (6 bases). The V gene lost 0 bases and the J gene lost 0 bases, with 12 bases spanning the gap. Germline-derived CDR1 and CDR2 are SGHRS and YFSETQ. The CDR3 contains 16 residues. CDR3: CASSLASGVNQETQYF. CDR3 DNA sequence: TGCGCCAGCAGCTTGGCTTCGGGAGTCAACCAAGAGACCCAGTACTTC.

A note on this clonotype: With a much larger clone just one base away, this may be a read error. The conserved phenylalanine or tryptophan is not found at the CDR3 terminus, so this likely reflects a read error. The gene calls are TRBV29-1 and TRBJ2-5, with D maybe TRBD2 (6 bases). V was trimmed by 3 bases and J by 3 bases, leaving 14 bases between them. Germline lookup yields CDR1 SQVTM and CDR2 ANQGSEA. CDR3 length: 14 amino acids. The CDR3 protein is CSVESRDRKETQYY. CDR3 in DNA: TGCAGCGTTGAGTCGCGGGACCGGAAAGAGACCCAGTACTAC.